This entry lists 16 T cell receptor beta chains sequenced from one sample in a study of human T cells and chemical hapten exposure. Stated time point: patch test 3, about 24 weeks after DPC sensitization. The treatment is: therapeutic diphenylcyclopropenone sensitization with weekly scalp DPC. MiXCR, run by TCRdb on the RACE reads, gives a single entry per CDR3 protein. The data show 130,000 or so distinct CDR3 sequences, about 11% seen once. The source was whole blood, collected in connection with sensitization to the hapten diphenylcyclopropenone (DPC). These receptor sequences come from a woman between 45 and 65 years old with alopecia areata. Some clones in this sample may be carry-over from other donors' samples.

V gene TRBV6-6 combines with J gene TRBJ2-4; D might be TRBD1 or TRBD2, each matching 5 bases. This CDR3 comprises 17 residues. Germline V gene sequence: CDR1 MNHNY, CDR2 SVGAGI (reference sequence). Trimming took off 5 bases at V and 1 base at J, with 18 bases between the two ends. The CDR3 sequence: CASSPEAGPLAKNIQYF. The CDR3 DNA is TGTGCCAGCAGTCCGGAGGCAGGGCCTCTGGCCAAAAACATTCAGTACTTC.

The V and J genes are TRBV28 and TRBJ2-5; 9 bases are a match to TRBD1. Germline CDR1 is MDHEN and CDR2 is SYDVKM. This CDR3 is 15 amino acids long. With V trimmed by 5 bases and J by 1 base, 5 bases remained unmatched. The CDR3 spells CASSIGQGLQETQYF. CDR3 sequence (DNA): TGTGCCAGCAGTATCGGACAGGGGCTCCAAGAGACCCAGTACTTC.

The chain joins TRBV5-6 to TRBJ1-2; maybe TRBD1 (5 bases). Germline lookup yields CDR1 SGHDT and CDR2 YYEEEE. Deletions cut 3 bases from V and 4 bases from J, with 16 bases between. The CDR3 length is 15 residues. CDR3 sequence reads: CASSSLGGGGYGYTF. CDR3 DNA: TGTGCCAGCAGCTCTCTTGGGGGTGGCGGCTATGGCTACACCTTC.

This rearrangement joins TRBV29-1 to TRBJ1-1; D not certain. Looked up from germline, CDR1 is SQVTM and CDR2 is ANQGSEA. The V end lost 4 bases, the J end lost 0 bases, and 9 bases lay between the germline ends. CDR3 length: 13 amino acids. The CDR3 region is CSVGGRLNTEAFF. The CDR3 DNA reads TGCAGCGTTGGGGGTCGGTTGAACACTGAAGCTTTCTTT. Full variable domain (outside the CDR3, taken from reference TRBV29-1 and TRBJ1-1): SAVISQKPSRDICQRGTSLTIQCQVDSQVTMMFWYRQQPGQSLTLIATANQGSEATYESGFVIDKFPISRPNLTFSTLTVSNMSPEDSSIYLCSVGGRLNTEAFFGQGTRLTVV.

This clonotype has more than one count but fewer than ten. The V gene is TRBV7-2, the J gene TRBJ1-4, with D perhaps matching TRBD1 (5 bases). The CDR3 consists of 15 residues. V lost 5 bases and J 0 bases, leaving 10 bases between the germline ends. CDR1 and CDR2 from the germline V gene are SGHTA and FQGNSA. As DNA, the CDR3 is TGTGCCAGCAGCCCGACAGTGTCAACTAATGAAAAACTGTTTTTT. This encodes CASSPTVSTNEKLFF.

This clonotype was counted ten times or more. This chain joins TRBV28 and TRBJ2-7; tentatively, D is TRBD1 (5 bases). The CDR3 loop spans 11 amino acids. Per the germline V gene, CDR1 is MDHEN and CDR2 is SYDVKM. V dropped 1 base and J dropped 7 bases, with 5 bases sitting between them. CDR3 DNA sequence: TGTGCCAGCAGTTTATCAGGGGAGCAGTACTTC. The encoded protein is CASSLSGEQYF.

The chain combines TRBV14 with TRBJ1-5; D remains ambiguous. CDR3 length: 11 amino acids. The germline V gene encodes CDR1 SGHDN and CDR2 FVKESK. With 6 bases removed from V and 4 bases from J, the gap between germline ends came to 4 bases. In DNA form, the CDR3 reads TGTGCCAGCAGGTCAAATCAGCCCCAGCATTTT. The encoded protein is CASRSNQPQHF.

The rearrangement uses TRBV9 and TRBJ1-1, with D hard to call. In germline, CDR1 is SGDLS, CDR2 YYNGEE. V was clipped by 0 bases and J by 1 base, with 4 bases between them. This CDR3 is 13 amino acids long. CDR3 nucleotides: TGTGCCAGCAGCGTAGATGGGAACACTGAAGCTTTCTTT. It is translated as CASSVDGNTEAFF.

This chain connects TRBV14 to TRBJ2-5; 8 bases fit TRBD1. V lost 0 bases and J lost 5; bases outside the gene matches: 8. In germline, CDR1 is SGHDN, CDR2 FVKESK. This CDR3 is 16 amino acids long. CDR3 residues: CASSQETGGLGETQYF. Here the CDR3 DNA reads TGTGCCAGCAGCCAAGAAACAGGGGGATTGGGGGAGACCCAGTACTTC.

This chain joins TRBV7-9 and TRBJ1-2; a weak D match, TRBD1 (6 bases). This CDR3 spans 15 amino acids. Germline-derived CDR1 and CDR2 are SEHNR and FQNEAQ (reference sequence). Trimming shortened V by 2 bases and J by 4 bases, and 14 bases separated the two germline ends. CDR3 residues: CASSLQGIKSYGYTF. CDR3 nucleotide sequence: TGTGCCAGCAGCTTACAGGGGATCAAGAGCTATGGCTACACCTTC.

This clonotype showed up just a few times. The chain employs TRBV29-1 and TRBJ1-2; D gene unclear. V was trimmed by 4 bases and J by 4 bases, leaving 10 bases between them. The germline V gene encodes CDR1 SQVTM and CDR2 ANQGSEA. This CDR3 spans 12 amino acids. CDR3: CSVVQAGYGYTF. For the CDR3, the DNA is TGCAGCGTTGTGCAGGCGGGCTATGGCTACACCTTC.

This clonotype was seen a few times. The chain employs TRBV4-1 and TRBJ2-6; D may be TRBD1 (6 bases). The CDR3 has 17 amino acids. V was clipped by 1 base and J by 0 bases, with 10 bases between them. Germline lookup yields CDR1 MGHRA and CDR2 YSYEKL. The CDR3 region has the DNA TGCGCCAGCAGCCAAGTTCCAGGGGTCTCTGGGGCCAACGTCCTGACTTTC. Translated, it gives CASSQVPGVSGANVLTF.

This chain joins TRBV20-1 and TRBJ2-5; 7 bases line up with TRBD2. This CDR3 has 15 residues. In germline, CDR1 is DFQATT, CDR2 SNEGSKA (reference sequence). Trimming removed 0 bases from V and 4 bases from J; junction bases left unmatched: 8. The CDR3 protein is CSARDSGRAPETQYF. As DNA, the CDR3 is TGCAGTGCTAGAGATAGCGGGCGGGCCCCAGAGACCCAGTACTTC.

This clonotype was counted a few times. The rearrangement joins TRBV20-1 to TRBJ2-1; 11 bases align to TRBD2. CDR3 length equals 14 residues. Germline assignment: CDR1 DFQATT and CDR2 SNEGSKA (reference sequence). The CDR3 sequence: CTSSGGPDYNEQFF. The CDR3 region has the DNA TGCACCTCTAGCGGGGGGCCTGACTACAATGAGCAGTTCTTC.

The chain combines TRBV6-1 with TRBJ2-7; 7 bases fit TRBD1. CDR1 is MNHNS and CDR2 is SASEGT in the germline V gene. CDR3 length equals 12 residues. Unmatched junction bases numbered 2, after V lost 6 bases and J lost 3 bases. CDR3 protein: CASRGDSYEQYF. The CDR3 bases are TGTGCCAGCAGGGGGGACAGCTACGAGCAGTACTTC.

The genes are TRBV20-1 and TRBJ1-5, with D perhaps matching TRBD1 (5 bases). Per germline, CDR1 DFQATT and CDR2 SNEGSKA (reference sequence). The length of the CDR3 is 13 residues. Trimming left V 1 base short and J 7 bases short, with 11 bases between. The CDR3 coding sequence is TGCAGTGCTAGAGCTGGGGCTGTGCAGCCCCAGCATTTT. It encodes CSARAGAVQPQHF.